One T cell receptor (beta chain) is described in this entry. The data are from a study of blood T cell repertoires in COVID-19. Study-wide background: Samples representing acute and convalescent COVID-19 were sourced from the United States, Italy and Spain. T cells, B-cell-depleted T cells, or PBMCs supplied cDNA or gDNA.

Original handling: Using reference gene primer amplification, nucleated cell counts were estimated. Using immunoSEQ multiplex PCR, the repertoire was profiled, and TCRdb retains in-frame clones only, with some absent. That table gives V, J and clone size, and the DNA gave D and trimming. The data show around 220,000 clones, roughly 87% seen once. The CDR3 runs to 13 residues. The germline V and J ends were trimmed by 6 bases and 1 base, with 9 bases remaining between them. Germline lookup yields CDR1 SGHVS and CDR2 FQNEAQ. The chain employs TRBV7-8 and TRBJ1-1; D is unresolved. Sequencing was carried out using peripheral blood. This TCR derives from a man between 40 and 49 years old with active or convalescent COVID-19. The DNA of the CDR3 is TGTGCCAGCAGTCCTAGCCCGAACACTGAAGCTTTCTTT. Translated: CASSPSPNTEAFF.